A single TCR beta chain is shown here with its context. Through a sample-barcoded 5' primer and a J-beta primer mix, a second PCR was run for about 6 to 11 cycles. TCRdb re-derived calls from the 5' RACE reads in MiXCR, one entry per CDR3 protein. Seen here are about 540,000 distinct CDR3 sequences, about 25% observed once, and the top ten hold roughly 10%. This sample is part of a study of blood T cells in healthy people across ages. About 10 milliliters of peripheral blood were drawn from each donor into EDTA-treated tubes. V was shortened by 8 bases and J by 4 bases, with 17 bases between the two germline ends. The CDR3 is made up of 14 amino acids. The V gene's germline CDR1 is MNHEY and CDR2 SMNVEV (reference sequence). These data also formed part of another study, on T cells of mothers and their children. That work states: A few healthy Caucasian mothers, along with their six children, served as the donors. Unrelated mother-child pairs always had slightly, but never significantly, lower normalized overlap than related pairs. Persisting microchimeric T cell clones went undetected.

Sample: blood. This chain uses TRBV27 with TRBJ1-2; maybe TRBD1 (5 bases). This receptor was identified in a boy under 18 in good health. Here the CDR3 reads CASGDSAPIYGYTF. In DNA, the CDR3 is TGTGCCAGCGGTGACAGTGCCCCAATCTATGGCTACACCTTC.